A selection of T cell receptor beta chains follows, all from one sample in a study of blood T cell repertoires in COVID-19. Here immunoSEQ multiplex PCR was the method, and the copy in TCRdb shows in-frame clones only, minus some. The sample lists about 140,000 clones, around 90% occurring once. The sample comprised peripheral blood. The receptors come from a woman aged 60 to 75 with acute or convalescent COVID-19. Both conserved end residues are part of each CDR3. A D gene is named only where the DNA matches it firmly. The size of a clone is reported for some rows only, either as once, few or many, or as a class for expanded clones.

size: -; V: TRBV27; D: TRBD1; J: TRBJ1-2; CDR3: CASSLFPTGDYGYTF; DNA: TGTGCCAGCAGTTTATTCCCGACAGGGGACTATGGCTACACCTTC
size: -; V: TRBV19; D: -; J: TRBJ2-5; CDR3: CASRKGLADSETQYF; DNA: TGTGCCAGTAGGAAAGGGCTAGCCGATTCAGAGACCCAGTACTTC
size: -; V: TRBV18; D: -; J: TRBJ2-3; CDR3: CASSPQASRGTDTQYF; DNA: TGTGCCAGCTCACCACAAGCGAGCCGTGGCACAGATACGCAGTATTTT
size: -; V: TRBV28; D: TRBD1; J: TRBJ1-2; CDR3: CASSFIQGLVGGYTF; DNA: TGTGCCAGCAGTTTCATACAGGGGTTAGTCGGTGGCTACACCTTC
size: -; V: TRBV6-5; D: -; J: TRBJ2-2; CDR3: CASSNGGNTGELFF; DNA: TGTGCCAGCAGTAACGGGGGGAACACCGGGGAGCTGTTTTTT
size: -; V: TRBV7-9; D: -; J: TRBJ1-6; CDR3: CASSLGGLVSPLHF; DNA: TGTGCCAGCAGCTTAGGCGGGCTGGTTTCACCCCTCCACTTT
size: -; V: TRBV28; D: TRBD1; J: TRBJ1-2; CDR3: CATRAGGSLYGYTF; DNA: TGTGCCACTAGGGCAGGGGGCTCCCTCTATGGCTACACCTTC
size: -; V: TRBV12-5; D: -; J: TRBJ2-1; CDR3: CASGLDQAGYNEQFF; DNA: TGTGCTAGTGGTTTGGATCAGGCAGGGTACAATGAGCAGTTCTTC
size: -; V: TRBV27; D: -; J: TRBJ1-6; CDR3: CASSLSRGAENSPLHF; DNA: TGTGCCAGCAGTTTATCGCGGGGGGCTGAAAATTCACCCCTCCACTTT
size: -; V: TRBV10-3; D: -; J: TRBJ1-5; CDR3: CAISASRLTNQPQHF; DNA: TGTGCCATCAGTGCGAGCAGACTGACTAATCAGCCCCAGCATTTT
size: -; V: TRBV6-6; D: TRBD1; J: TRBJ1-5; CDR3: CASSTGQGGNQPQHF; DNA: TGTGCCAGCAGTACGGGACAGGGAGGGAATCAGCCCCAGCATTTT
size: -; V: TRBV4-2; D: -; J: TRBJ1-6; CDR3: CASSQDRGGYNSPLHF; DNA: TGTGCCAGCAGCCAAGATAGGGGGGGGTATAATTCACCCCTCCACTTT
size: -; V: TRBV5-1; D: TRBD1; J: TRBJ1-4; CDR3: CASSTTGAANEKLFF; DNA: TGCGCCAGCAGCACTACAGGGGCGGCTAATGAAAAACTGTTTTTT
size: -; V: TRBV12-5; D: TRBD1; J: TRBJ2-3; CDR3: CASGPTGTSTDTQYF; DNA: TGTGCTAGTGGCCCGACAGGGACCAGCACAGATACGCAGTATTTT
size: few; V: TRBV3-1/TRBV3-2; D: TRBD1; J: TRBJ1-2; CDR3: CASSPRGLGGYTF; DNA: TGTGCCAGCAGCCCCAGGGGGCTGGGTGGCTACACCTTC
size: -; V: TRBV18; D: TRBD1; J: TRBJ1-5; CDR3: CASSSGTGSNQPQHF; DNA: TGTGCCAGCTCCAGCGGGACAGGATCAAATCAGCCCCAGCATTTT
size: -; V: TRBV6-5; D: -; J: TRBJ2-5; CDR3: CASSRQGKTQYF; DNA: TGTGCCAGCTCCCGGCAGGGAAAGACCCAGTACTTC
size: -; V: TRBV10-3; D: TRBD2; J: TRBJ2-1; CDR3: CAISEPAGTSGYYNEQFF; DNA: TGTGCCATCAGTGAGCCGGCCGGGACTAGCGGTTACTACAATGAGCAGTTCTTC
size: -; V: TRBV6-2/TRBV6-3; D: -; J: TRBJ2-1; CDR3: CASSGRWGDEQFF; DNA: TGTGCCAGCAGTGGCCGCTGGGGAGATGAGCAGTTCTTC
size: -; V: TRBV7-2; D: -; J: TRBJ1-5; CDR3: CASSSRVLNDQPQHF; DNA: TGTGCCAGCAGCAGCAGGGTACTGAACGATCAGCCCCAGCATTTT
size: -; V: TRBV10-3; D: -; J: TRBJ2-1; CDR3: CAISESKAALTYNEQFF; DNA: TGTGCCATCAGTGAGTCGAAGGCGGCGTTAACCTACAATGAGCAGTTCTTC
size: few; V: TRBV7-6; D: TRBD1; J: TRBJ1-2; CDR3: CASSARTGQQHGYTF; DNA: TGTGCCAGCAGCGCGCGGACAGGGCAGCAGCATGGCTACACCTTC
size: -; V: TRBV21-1; D: -; J: TRBJ1-5; CDR3: CASSKVRGNNQPQHF; DNA: TGTGCCAGCAGCAAGGTCAGGGGAAACAATCAGCCCCAGCATTTT
size: -; V: TRBV12-3/TRBV12-4; D: -; J: TRBJ2-2; CDR3: CASRTLVTGELFF; DNA: TGTGCCAGCAGAACGCTAGTGACCGGGGAGCTGTTTTTT
size: -; V: TRBV6-2/TRBV6-3; D: -; J: TRBJ1-6; CDR3: CASSLNTRRSPLHF; DNA: TGTGCCAGCAGCCTCAACACCCGCAGGTCACCCCTCCACTTT
size: once; V: TRBV30; D: TRBD2; J: TRBJ2-1; CDR3: CAWRTPGAGGPYPQFF; DNA: TGTGCCTGGAGGACCCCAGGAGCGGGGGGGCCTTATCCGCAGTTCTTC
size: few; V: TRBV6-2/TRBV6-3; D: -; J: TRBJ2-3; CDR3: CASSYSTRTDTQYF; DNA: TGTGCCAGCAGTTACTCGACACGCACAGATACGCAGTATTTT
size: -; V: TRBV6-5; D: -; J: TRBJ1-1; CDR3: CASSYSRGWNTEAFF; DNA: TGTGCCAGCAGTTACTCTAGGGGTTGGAACACTGAAGCTTTCTTT
size: -; V: TRBV5-1; D: -; J: TRBJ1-3; CDR3: CASSLESARSGNTIYF; DNA: TGCGCCAGCAGCTTGGAGTCTGCGCGCTCTGGAAACACCATATATTTT
size: -; V: TRBV7-2; D: TRBD2; J: TRBJ2-5; CDR3: CASSLATSGVYQETQYF; DNA: TGTGCCAGCAGCCTCGCGACTAGCGGGGTCTACCAAGAGACCCAGTACTTC